Presented here are 6 T cell receptor beta chains from one specimen sequenced in a study of blood T cell repertoires in COVID-19. Clones were read by immunoSEQ multiplex PCR, and TCRdb kept only the in-frame ones, dropping some. The sample contains a few hundred thousand clones, more than 75% of which appear only once. The specimen was PBMCs or T cells enriched from blood (not recorded which). Receptor source: a woman in her twenties or thirties who had recovered from COVID-19.

A few counts support this clone. V and J are TRBV7-6 and TRBJ1-3, with no clear D. The CDR3 loop spans 12 amino acids. CDR1 is SGHVS, CDR2 FNYEAQ, per germline. With 3 bases removed from V and 2 bases from J, the gap between germline ends came to 2 bases. Written as DNA, the CDR3 is TGTGCCAGCAGCTTTACTGGAAACACCATATATTTT. Amino acids: CASSFTGNTIYF.

The chain has TRBV27 and TRBJ2-5; the D gene is possibly TRBD2 (6 bases). Trimming took off 4 bases at V and 2 bases at J, with 14 bases between the two ends. This CDR3 spans 15 amino acids. Germline V lookup: CDR1 MNHEY, CDR2 SMNVEV (reference sequence). CDR3: CASSSTRDSQETQYF. CDR3 in DNA: TGTGCCAGCAGTTCCACCAGGGACTCTCAAGAGACCCAGTACTTC.

V and J are TRBV2 and TRBJ2-7; D not certain. With 2 bases removed from V and 3 bases from J, the gap between germline ends came to 2 bases. Germline lookup yields CDR1 SNHLY and CDR2 FYNNEI. This CDR3 contains 11 residues. CDR3 coding DNA: TGTGCCAGCAGTGAACACTACGAGCAGTACTTC. The encoded protein is CASSEHYEQYF.

The chain is built from TRBV6-5 and TRBJ2-7; D might be TRBD2 (6 bases). The CDR3 covers 15 residues. Deletions cut 0 bases from V and 0 bases from J, with 9 bases between. CDR1 is MNHEY and CDR2 is SVGAGI in the germline V gene. CDR3 nucleotide sequence: TGTGCCAGCAGTTACTCGGTTAGCGGCTCCTACGAGCAGTACTTC. It yields the protein CASSYSVSGSYEQYF.

The J gene is TRBJ1-2, the V gene TRBV27; no clear D gene. The CDR3 contains 13 residues. The V and J ends lost 5 bases and 5 bases respectively, with 12 bases between them. Germline CDR1 and CDR2: MNHEY and SMNVEV (reference sequence). This chain's CDR3 is CASSPGLFYGYTF. CDR3 in DNA: TGTGCCAGCAGTCCCGGACTCTTTTATGGCTACACCTTC.

There are a few counts of this clone. This chain joins TRBV7-2 and TRBJ1-2, with 9 bases that match TRBD1. Per the germline V gene, CDR1 is SGHTA and CDR2 is FQGNSA. The CDR3 has 14 amino acids. Trimming at V came to 5 bases and at J to 7 bases, leaving 8 bases not matched to a gene. The CDR3 reads CASSVPTGGGGYTF. The CDR3 DNA reads as TGTGCCAGCAGCGTGCCTACAGGGGGCGGTGGCTACACCTTC.